Sequencing of this TCR beta chain was carried out in a study of cytomegalovirus exposure and HLA in healthy donors. About the study: About 80 million unique TCRs, all from HLA-typed donors, were included in an early release of the data. Whole-study results and caveats: Some highly shared sequence variants likely arose as a pipeline artifact.

Primers included in the PCR were 60 Vbeta and 13 Jbeta primers. Profiling relied on immunoSEQ multiplex PCR, and the TCRdb table lists in-frame clones only, not all of them. Among about 130,000 clones listed, 75% to 85% were seen once. The germline gives CDR1 MNHNY, CDR2 SVGAGI (reference sequence). The V end was cut by 5 bases, the J end by 4 bases, with 6 bases between. The CDR3 is 12 amino acids. As regards this clone: No antigen is known for it.

This sequence originates from a man aged 40-49 years in good health and CMV-seronegative. Sequencing was carried out using PBMCs. The chain employs TRBV6-6 and TRBJ1-3; D is unclear. Here the CDR3 DNA reads TGTGCCAGCAGTAACACAGGAAACACCATATATTTT. Translating gives CASSNTGNTIYF.